This TCR beta chain was identified in a study of T-cell memory formation after mild COVID-19. Regarding the study as a whole: Whether second-wave clones peaking at day 37 were SARS-CoV-2 specific went unconfirmed.

A single record per CDR3 protein comes from TCRdb applying MiXCR to the 5' RACE reads. The profile shows approximately 190,000 distinct CDR3 sequences, about 16% of them singletons. Germline V gene lookup returns CDR1 SGHVS and CDR2 FNYEAQ. V lost 5 bases and J 8 bases, leaving 18 bases between the germline ends. The CDR3 consists of 15 residues. To note about this clonotype: As yet, its antigen is unknown.

V usage is TRBV7-6 and J usage is TRBJ1-4, with D hard to call. This TCR came from an adult woman who had mild COVID-19 (a few samples of this study predate the infection). Cell type and time point are not known. The sample comprised PBMCs or a T cell subset sorted from them (not recorded which). The CDR3 is CASSERRGLEEKLFF. Written as DNA, the CDR3 is TGTGCCAGCAGCGAAAGGCGGGGATTAGAAGAAAAACTGTTTTTT. Full variable domain (remainder filled in from reference TRBV7-6 and TRBJ1-4): GAGVSQSPRYKVTKRGQDVALRCDPISGHVSLYWYRQALGQGPEFLTYFNYEAQQDKSGLPNDRFSAERPEGSISTLTIQRTEQRDSAMYRCASSERRGLEEKLFFGSGTQLSVL.